This T cell receptor (beta chain) was sequenced in a study of blood T cell repertoires in COVID-19. The CDR3 has 17 residues. The germline gives CDR1 SNHLY, CDR2 FYNNEI. The V and J ends lost 6 bases and 4 bases, in that order; junction bases with no gene match: 15. Repertoires were generated with immunoSEQ multiplex PCR, while TCRdb's copy carries only in-frame clones and drops some. The sample records 110,000 to 150,000 clones, under 85% being singletons. Participants were placed into cohorts based on the clinical history they reported. Within 2 weeks of study entry, exposed participants had contacted a PCR-confirmed or clinician-diagnosed COVID-19 case.

This receptor was identified in a woman aged 18-29 years who had been exposed to COVID-19. This rearrangement joins TRBV2 to TRBJ2-5; 9 nucleotides agree with TRBD1. What was sequenced was PBMCs or T cells enriched from blood (not recorded which). The CDR3 here is CASSLSPGQGPRETQYF. DNA for the CDR3: TGTGCCAGCAGCCTCTCACCGGGACAGGGACCCCGAGAGACCCAGTACTTC.